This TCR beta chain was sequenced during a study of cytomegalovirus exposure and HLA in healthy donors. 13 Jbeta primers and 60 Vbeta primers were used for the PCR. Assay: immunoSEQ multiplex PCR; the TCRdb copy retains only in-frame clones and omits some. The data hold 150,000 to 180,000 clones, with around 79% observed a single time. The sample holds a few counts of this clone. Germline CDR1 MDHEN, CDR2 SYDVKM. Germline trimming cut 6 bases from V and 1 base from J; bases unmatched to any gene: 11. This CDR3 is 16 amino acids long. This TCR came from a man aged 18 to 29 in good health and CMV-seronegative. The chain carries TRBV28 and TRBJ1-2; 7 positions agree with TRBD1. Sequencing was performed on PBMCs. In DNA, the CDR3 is TGTGCCAGCAGCCCCGACAGGGTCCTCCTTAACTATGGCTACACCTTC. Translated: CASSPDRVLLNYGYTF.